The entry below gives a single T cell receptor beta chain sequence along with its context. This sample stems from a study of shared T cell receptors in the human thymus. The CDR3 has 13 residues. The J segment lost 4 bases and the V segment lost 5 bases, leaving 3 bases of the junction unmatched. Germline assignment: CDR1 GTSNPN and CDR2 SVGIG (reference sequence). The repertoire was sequenced with immunoSEQ multiplex PCR; TCRdb's copy has only in-frame clones and lacks some. The table lists roughly 500,000 clones, 70% to 80% of them singletons. The same data also contributed to another study, on human thymus T cells.

The receptor was derived from a boy in the first two years of life with a congenital heart defect. The J gene is TRBJ1-1, the V gene TRBV30, with 11 nucleotides matching TRBD1. Sequenced: thymocytes. The CDR3 loop is CAWAGTGGTEAFF. CDR3 DNA: TGTGCCTGGGCCGGGACAGGGGGCACTGAAGCTTTCTTT. The full variable domain, with the rest looked up from reference TRBV30 and TRBJ1-1, is SQTIHQWPATLVQPVGSPLSLECTVEGTSNPNLYWYRQAAGRGLQLLFYSVGIGQISSEVPQNLSASRPQDRQFILSSKKLLLSDSGFYLCAWAGTGGTEAFFGQGTRLTVV.